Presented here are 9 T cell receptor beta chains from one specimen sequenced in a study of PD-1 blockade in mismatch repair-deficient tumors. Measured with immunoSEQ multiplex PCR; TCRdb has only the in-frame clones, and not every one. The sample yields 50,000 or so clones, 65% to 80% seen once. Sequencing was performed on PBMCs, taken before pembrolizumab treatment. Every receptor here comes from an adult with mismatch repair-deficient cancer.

DNA for the CDR3: TGTGCCAGCAGCTTAGGAGGTGAGCAGTTCTTC. Translated: CASSLGGEQFF. J is TRBJ2-1 and V is TRBV13; D is unclear. The V gene's germline CDR1 is PRHDT and CDR2 FYEKMQ (reference sequence). This CDR3 region has 11 residues. The V gene lost 0 bases and the J gene lost 9 bases, with 3 bases spanning the gap.

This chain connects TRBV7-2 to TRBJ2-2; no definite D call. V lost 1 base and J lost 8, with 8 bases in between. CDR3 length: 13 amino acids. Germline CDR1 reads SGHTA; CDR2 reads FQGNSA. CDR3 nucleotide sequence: TGTGCCAGCAGCTTAGTACTTTTGGGGGAGCTGTTTTTT. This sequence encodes CASSLVLLGELFF.

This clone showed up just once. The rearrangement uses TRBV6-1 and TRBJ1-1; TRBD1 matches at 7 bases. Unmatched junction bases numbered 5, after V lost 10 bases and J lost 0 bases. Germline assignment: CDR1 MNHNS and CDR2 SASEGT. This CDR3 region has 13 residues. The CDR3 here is CATRDSLNTEAFF. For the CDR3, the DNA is TGTGCCACCAGGGACAGCCTGAACACTGAAGCTTTCTTT.

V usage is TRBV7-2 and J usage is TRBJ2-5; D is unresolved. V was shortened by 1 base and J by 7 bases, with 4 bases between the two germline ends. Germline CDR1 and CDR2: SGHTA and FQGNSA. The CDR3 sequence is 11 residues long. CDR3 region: CASSLVLTQYF. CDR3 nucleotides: TGTGCCAGCAGCTTAGTTCTGACCCAGTACTTC.

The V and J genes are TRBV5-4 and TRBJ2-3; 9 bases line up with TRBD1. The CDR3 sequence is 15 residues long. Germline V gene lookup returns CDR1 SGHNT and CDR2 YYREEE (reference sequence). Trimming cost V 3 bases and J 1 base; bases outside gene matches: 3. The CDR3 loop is CASSSGQGGTDTQYF. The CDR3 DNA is TGTGCCAGCAGCTCGGGACAGGGTGGCACAGATACGCAGTATTTT.

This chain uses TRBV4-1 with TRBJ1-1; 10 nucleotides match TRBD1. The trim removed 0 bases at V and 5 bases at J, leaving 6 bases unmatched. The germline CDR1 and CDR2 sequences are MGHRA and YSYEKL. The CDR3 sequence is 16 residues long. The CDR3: CASSQDRDRGGTEAFF. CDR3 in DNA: TGCGCCAGCAGCCAAGATCGGGACAGGGGTGGGACTGAAGCTTTCTTT.

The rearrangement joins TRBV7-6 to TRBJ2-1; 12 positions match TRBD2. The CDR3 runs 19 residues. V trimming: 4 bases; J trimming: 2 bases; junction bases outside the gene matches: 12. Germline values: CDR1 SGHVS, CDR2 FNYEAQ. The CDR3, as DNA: TGTGCCAGCAGCTCGGGACTAGCGGGCCTCAGCGATCCCTACAATGAGCAGTTCTTC. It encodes CASSSGLAGLSDPYNEQFF.

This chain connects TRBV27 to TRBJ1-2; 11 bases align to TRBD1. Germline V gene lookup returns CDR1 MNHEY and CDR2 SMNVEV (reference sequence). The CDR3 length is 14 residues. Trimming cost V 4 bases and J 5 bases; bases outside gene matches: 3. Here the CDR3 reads CASSWTGGGYGYTF. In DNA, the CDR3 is TGTGCCAGCAGTTGGACAGGGGGCGGTTATGGCTACACCTTC.

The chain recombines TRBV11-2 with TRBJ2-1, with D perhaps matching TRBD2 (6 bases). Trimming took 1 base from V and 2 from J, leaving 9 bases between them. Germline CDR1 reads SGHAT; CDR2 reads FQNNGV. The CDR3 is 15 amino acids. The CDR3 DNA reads TGTGCCAGCAGCTTAGGCGGGGTGGCCTACAATGAGCAGTTCTTC. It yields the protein CASSLGGVAYNEQFF.